This T cell receptor (beta chain) appears in the sequencing data of a study of CD4 T cells in relation to SARS-CoV-2 and coronaviruses. This CDR3 spans 13 amino acids. The germline V gene encodes CDR1 MNHNS and CDR2 SASEGT. After removal of 3 bases from V and 8 bases from J, the junction contained 3 bases not matched to a gene. TCRdb keeps only in-frame clones here, not all; method: immunoSEQ multiplex PCR. The repertoire consists of some 21,000 clones, with about 80% occurring once and the leading ten covering more than 9%. Comments on this clone: Its antigen is currently unknown.

Before the COVID-19 pandemic, during about 2010-2019, CD4+ T cells were taken from unexposed donors. The cells were cultured for about ten days before CD4+ T cells were isolated. PBMCs were plated at a few million per well in IL-2-containing medium. This receptor was identified in a human donor in good health. Sequencing was carried out using CD4+ T cells from PBMCs, cultured in vitro. The V gene is TRBV6-1, the J gene TRBJ1-2, with 10 nucleotides matching TRBD1. CDR3 in DNA: TGTGCCAGCAGTGATAGGGACAGGGGAGGCTACACCTTC. It specifies CASSDRDRGGYTF.